The 11 T cell receptor beta chains below come from one sample, sequenced in a study of cytomegalovirus exposure and HLA in healthy donors. Both 60 Vbeta primers and 13 Jbeta primers went into the PCR. Some clones are missing from TCRdb's copy, which holds only in-frame ones; the method was immunoSEQ multiplex PCR. In the table there are about 150,000 clones, 65% to 80% of which are singletons. Sequenced input: PBMCs. These receptors all stem from a young man in good health and CMV-seronegative.

The chain uses TRBV2 and TRBJ1-5, with unresolved D. Trimming took 11 bases from V and 2 from J, leaving 13 bases between them. Germline assignment: CDR1 SNHLY and CDR2 FYNNEI. CDR3 length: 13 residues. The CDR3 nucleotides are TGTGCCGGAGGTAGGGAGGGCAATCAGCCCCAGCATTTT. Its translation: CAGGREGNQPQHF.

In the case of this clone: An end of the junction does not agree with germline; a read error may underlie this. V and J are TRBV7-2 and TRBJ2-3; TRBD2 matches 7 bases. Germline CDR1 is SGHTA and CDR2 is FQGNSA. The CDR3 sequence is 15 residues long. The CDR3 region has the DNA TGTGCCAGCAGTTTGGGGGGGTTGAGCACAGATACGCGGTATTTT. Translating it yields CASSLGGLSTDTRYF. Complete variable domain (other parts from reference TRBV7-2 and TRBJ2-3): GAGVSQSPSNKVTEKGKDVELRCDPISGHTALYWYRQSLGQGLEFLIYFQGNSAPDKSGLPSDRFSAERTGGSVSTLTIQRTQQEDSAVYLCASSLGGLSTDTRYFGPGTRLTVL.

To note about this clone: One end of the junction varies from germline; a read error may be responsible. The V and J genes are TRBV10-3 and TRBJ2-5; 7 nucleotides line up with TRBD2. The CDR3 runs to 16 residues. CDR1 is ENHRY, CDR2 SYGVKD, per germline. CDR3 coding DNA: TGTGCCAGCAGTGAAGATGTAGCGGGCCCTTTAGAGACCCAGTACTTC. Its protein product is CASSEDVAGPLETQYF.

This clone was detected a few times. The chain is built from TRBV6-1 and TRBJ2-7, with D perhaps TRBD2 (5 bases). Per the germline V gene, CDR1 is MNHNS and CDR2 is SASEGT. V dropped 9 bases and J dropped 7 bases, with 19 bases sitting between them. The CDR3 totals 13 residues. The chain's CDR3 is CASSRSGFQEQYF. Here the CDR3 DNA reads TGTGCCAGTTCCAGGTCGGGGTTTCAAGAGCAGTACTTC.

The rearrangement links TRBV6-1 to TRBJ2-1; 8 bases fit TRBD2. J lost 5 bases, V lost 3 bases, and 6 bases had no gene match. Germline V CDR1 and CDR2: MNHNS, SASEGT. The CDR3 runs 15 residues. CDR3 amino acids: CASSEETSGHNEQFF. In DNA, the CDR3 is TGTGCCAGCAGTGAGGAAACTAGCGGACACAATGAGCAGTTCTTC.

The chain couples TRBV5-1 to TRBJ1-5; 7 bases line up with TRBD1. Germline V gives CDR1 SGHRS, CDR2 YFSETQ. The CDR3 consists of 15 residues. The V segment lost 0 bases and the J segment 5 bases; nucleotides outside the gene matches: 5. The CDR3 is CASSLGDSLDQPQHF. For the CDR3, the DNA is TGCGCCAGCAGCTTGGGGGACAGCCTTGATCAGCCCCAGCATTTT. The complete variable domain, with remaining parts taken from reference TRBV5-1 and TRBJ1-5, reads KAGVTQTPRYLIKTRGQQVTLSCSPISGHRSVSWYQQTPGQGLQFLFEYFSETQRNKGNFPGRFSGRQFSNSRSEMNVSTLELGDSALYLCASSLGDSLDQPQHFGDGTRLSIL.

The chain recombines TRBV19 with TRBJ2-3; 9 nucleotides line up with TRBD2. The germline V gene has CDR1 LNHDA and CDR2 SQIVND (reference sequence). The CDR3 length is 15 residues. Trimming took 3 bases from V and 4 from J; bases not matched to a gene: 5. As DNA, the CDR3 is TGTGCCAGTAGTATGGGAGCGGGGGGATCAGATACGCAGTATTTT. Translating it yields CASSMGAGGSDTQYF.

The chain links TRBV9 to TRBJ1-2; the match to TRBD1 covers 9 bases. With V trimmed by 3 bases and J by 8 bases, 11 bases remained unmatched. There are 15 residues in the CDR3. Germline CDR1 reads SGDLS; CDR2 reads YYNGEE. CDR3 bases: TGTGCCAGCAGCGAAGATACCGGGACAGGGAGCGGCTACACCTTC. It codes for CASSEDTGTGSGYTF. The full variable domain, rest sourced from reference TRBV9 and TRBJ1-2, is DSGVTQTPKHLITATGQRVTLRCSPRSGDLSVYWYQQSLDQGLQFLIQYYNGEERAKGNILERFSAQQFPDLHSELNLSSLELGDSALYFCASSEDTGTGSGYTFGSGTRLTVV.

The chain employs TRBV4-3 and TRBJ1-6; D gene ambiguous. The CDR3 totals 13 residues. The V end was cut by 8 bases, the J end by 10 bases, with 15 bases between. The germline CDR1 and CDR2 sequences are LGHNA and YSLEER. The CDR3 reads CASGVSLESPLHF. The CDR3 DNA reads as TGCGCCAGCGGAGTCAGCCTGGAGTCACCCCTCCACTTT.

The chain joins TRBV5-6 to TRBJ1-4; D ambiguous. Germline V gene lookup returns CDR1 SGHDT and CDR2 YYEEEE. CDR3 length equals 15 residues. With 0 bases removed from V and 4 bases from J, the gap between germline ends came to 10 bases. Here the CDR3 DNA reads TGTGCCAGCAGCTTGGATTTAGAGATTAATGAAAAACTGTTTTTT. It yields the protein CASSLDLEINEKLFF.

This clone was found once. This chain uses TRBV14 with TRBJ1-6; D is perhaps TRBD1 (6 bases). Germline V gene lookup returns CDR1 SGHDN and CDR2 FVKESK. V was clipped by 0 bases and J by 4 bases, with 10 bases between them. The CDR3 has 16 amino acids. CDR3 sequence reads: CASSQDPDRYNSPLHF. In nucleotides, the CDR3 is TGTGCCAGCAGCCAAGATCCCGACAGGTATAATTCACCCCTCCACTTT.